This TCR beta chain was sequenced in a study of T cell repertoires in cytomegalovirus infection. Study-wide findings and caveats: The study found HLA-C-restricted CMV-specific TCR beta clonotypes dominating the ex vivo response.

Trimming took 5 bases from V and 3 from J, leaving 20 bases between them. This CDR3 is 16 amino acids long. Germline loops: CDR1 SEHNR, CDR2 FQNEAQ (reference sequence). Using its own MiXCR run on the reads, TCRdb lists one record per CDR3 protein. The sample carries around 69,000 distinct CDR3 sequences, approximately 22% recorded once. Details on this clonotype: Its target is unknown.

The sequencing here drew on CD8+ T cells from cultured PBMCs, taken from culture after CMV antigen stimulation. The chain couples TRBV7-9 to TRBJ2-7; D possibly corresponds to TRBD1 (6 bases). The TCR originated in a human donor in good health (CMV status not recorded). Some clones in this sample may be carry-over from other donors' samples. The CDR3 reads CASSPPPGQRGYEQYF. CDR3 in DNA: TGTGCCAGCAGCCCCCCCCCGGGACAAAGGGGCTACGAGCAGTACTTC.